These T cell receptor beta chains were read from a single sample in a study of blood T cell repertoires in COVID-19. TCRdb's copy holds only in-frame clones and misses some; the assay was immunoSEQ multiplex PCR. The repertoire holds around 280,000 clones, with around 88% as singletons. The specimen sequenced was PBMCs or T cells enriched from blood (not recorded which). Receptor source: a woman between 40 and 55 years old who had recovered from COVID-19. CDR3s include the opening cysteine and the closing phenylalanine or tryptophan. D genes are given only for firm matches. Clone size appears in some rows only: once, few, many, or a class for an expanded clone.

size,V,D,J,CDR3
-,TRBV11-3,-,TRBJ2-1,CASSLVGPEAQFF
-,TRBV29-1,-,TRBJ2-7,CSVATGTYEQYF
-,TRBV13,-,TRBJ1-2,CASSLDGGTPYSGYTF
-,TRBV28,TRBD1,TRBJ1-2,CASSLTSTGNYGYTF
-,TRBV19,TRBD2,TRBJ2-7,CASSSQTSGRGEQYF
-,TRBV6-9,-,TRBJ2-7,CASSYQVDSSYEQYF
-,TRBV4-3,TRBD2,TRBJ2-1,CASSHREGHLNEQFF
-,TRBV28,-,TRBJ1-5,CASSFPRGRPNQPQHF
once,TRBV30,-,TRBJ1-5,CAWSVQGAQPQHF
-,TRBV7-6,-,TRBJ2-1,CASSLAGANEQFF
-,TRBV5-1,TRBD2,TRBJ2-7,CASRVAGSYEQYF
-,TRBV24-1,TRBD2,TRBJ2-1,CATSEASGSDEQFF
once,TRBV19,TRBD2,TRBJ2-1,CASTPASGSGLWNEQFF
-,TRBV28,TRBD1,TRBJ2-7,CASSERTGATYEQYF
many,TRBV24-1,-,TRBJ1-1,CATSEGARTEAFF
-,TRBV7-2,-,TRBJ2-7,CASSLYGGTDEQYF
few,TRBV30,-,TRBJ1-2,CAWSRSNYGYTF
once,TRBV3-1/TRBV3-2,-,TRBJ1-5,CASSRRGTRDSNQPQHF
-,TRBV27,TRBD1,TRBJ2-3,CASSSRQGALTDTQYF
-,TRBV18,-,TRBJ1-6,CASSPLYNSPLHF
-,TRBV30,-,TRBJ1-4,CAWNEAGSTNEKLFF
-,TRBV4-3,-,TRBJ2-4,CASSQGVRGIQYF
once,TRBV19,TRBD2,TRBJ2-1,CASRESGRGNEQFF
-,TRBV30,-,TRBJ1-1,CAWSVAGDTEAFF
-,TRBV18,TRBD2,TRBJ2-7,CASSLAGLSTSEQYF
-,TRBV2,-,TRBJ2-3,CASSKTITTDTQYF
-,TRBV28,-,TRBJ1-6,CASSPMGGSNSPLHF
-,TRBV3-1/TRBV3-2,-,TRBJ2-7,CASSQVPLPGQYF
-,TRBV7-8,-,TRBJ2-2,CASSFSQTGELFF
-,TRBV5-1,TRBD1,TRBJ1-1,CASSWGTGGTEAFF
-,TRBV28,-,TRBJ1-6,CASSLNCRGIGSPNSPLHF
few,TRBV7-2,-,TRBJ1-1,CASSLLRGKAFF
-,TRBV7-9,TRBD2,TRBJ2-1,CASSPIPGTSGRARSEQFF
-,TRBV29-1,-,TRBJ1-1,CSVVEGSGTEAFF
-,TRBV4-1,-,TRBJ1-4,CASSQVAPFPLNEKLFF
-,TRBV5-4,TRBD2,TRBJ2-3,CASSLGRASGKTDTQYF
-,TRBV5-1,-,TRBJ2-7,CASSNSPGRYEQYF
-,TRBV3-1/TRBV3-2,-,TRBJ1-2,CASSQDRGRAHTF
-,TRBV5-1,TRBD2,TRBJ2-1,CASSFGGSSNEQFF
-,TRBV7-2,-,TRBJ1-5,CASSFRGDQPQHF
-,TRBV7-2,TRBD2,TRBJ2-5,CASSPPGLAVQETQYF
-,TRBV19,-,TRBJ1-2,CASSIGGRNYGYTF
few,TRBV11-3,-,TRBJ1-1,CASSFGRGVAFF
-,TRBV29-1,-,TRBJ2-7,CSVEGEGGYEQYF
-,TRBV2,-,TRBJ2-1,CASSDRLGLNNEQFF
-,TRBV30,-,TRBJ2-7,CAWTAGTMTYEQYF
-,TRBV7-8,-,TRBJ2-7,CASSLLPYEQYF
once,TRBV6-6,-,TRBJ1-5,CASTKVGQPQHF
-,TRBV28,-,TRBJ2-3,CASSPRGTDTQYF
-,TRBV7-2,-,TRBJ1-3,CASSLVGGLVGNTIYF
few,TRBV7-2,-,TRBJ2-1,CASVKAAGGNEQFF
once,TRBV18,-,TRBJ2-3,CASSPLPGRIDTQYF
-,TRBV7-9,-,TRBJ1-5,CASTRAGTDQPQHF
-,TRBV24-1,TRBD2,TRBJ2-2,CATSDSRLAGGPMRAGELFF